This entry is about one T cell receptor (beta chain). TCRdb's copy holds only in-frame clones and misses some; the assay was immunoSEQ multiplex PCR. The table has about 150,000 clones, around 89% seen once. The data were taken from a study of T cell responses to AZD1222 COVID-19 vaccine. The CDR3 has 14 amino acids. Germline V gene sequence: CDR1 SGDLS, CDR2 YYNGEE. Trimming shortened V by 6 bases and J by 1 base, and 12 bases separated the two germline ends. The rearrangement links TRBV9 to TRBJ2-3; weak D call: TRBD2 (5 bases). The input for sequencing was peripheral blood, taken on day 0 of AZD1222 vaccination. This sequence originates from an adult in good health. The DNA of the CDR3 is TGTGCCAGCACCCACGGGATTCGCACAGATACGCAGTATTTT. This sequence encodes CASTHGIRTDTQYF.